Shown below are 8 T cell receptor beta chains from a single sample sequenced in a study of blood T cell repertoires in COVID-19. Generated by immunoSEQ multiplex PCR, the TCRdb table keeps only in-frame clones and is missing some. Of about 190,000 clones detected, approximately 92% appear once; the ten largest clones hold approximately 0.5%. Sequencing used peripheral blood. These receptors were taken from a man in his fifties or sixties with acute or convalescent COVID-19.

This chain links TRBV3-1 (or the pseudogene TRBV3-2) with TRBJ2-1; 8 bases match TRBD2. The V gene end was trimmed by 0 bases and the J gene end by 8 bases; junction bases not matched to a gene: 12. The CDR3 has 17 residues. The germline V gene has CDR1 LGHDT and CDR2 YNNKEL (reference sequence). This chain's CDR3 is CASSQDPYGGALDEQFF. In DNA form, the CDR3 reads TGTGCCAGCAGCCAAGATCCTTACGGGGGGGCCCTAGATGAGCAGTTCTTC.

CDR3 coding DNA: TGTGCCAGCAGGACAGGGGTGTCTGGCTACACCTTC. Translation: CASRTGVSGYTF. The chain is built from TRBV6-6 and TRBJ1-2; 8 bases align to TRBD1. Losses at the gene ends were 6 bases for V and 7 bases for J; bases not matched to a gene: 4. This CDR3 comprises 12 residues. Germline V gene data show CDR1 as MNHNY and CDR2 as SVGAGI (reference sequence).

For this clone: This CDR3 is also generated by other DNA sequences in the sample. The V call is TRBV28, the J call TRBJ2-7; D is undetermined. The germline gives CDR1 MDHEN, CDR2 SYDVKM. Deletions cut 6 bases from V and 2 bases from J, with 5 bases between. The CDR3 contains 11 residues. The CDR3 bases are TGTGCCAGCAGCCAGACCTACGAGCAGTACTTC. Translated, it gives CASSQTYEQYF. Combining the CDR3 with reference TRBV28 and TRBJ2-7 gives the whole variable domain DVKVTQSSRYLVKRTGEKVFLECVQDMDHENMFWYRQDPGLGLRLIYFSYDVKMKEKGDIPEGYSVSREKKERFSLILESASTNQTSMYLCASSQTYEQYFGPGTRLTVT.

CDR3 sequence: CASSVDMSSYNSPLHF. CDR3 nucleotides: TGTGCCAGCAGCGTGGACATGAGCTCCTATAATTCACCCCTCCACTTT. V gene TRBV9 combines with J gene TRBJ1-6; possibly TRBD1 for D (5 bases). This CDR3 is built from 16 residues. The germline CDR1 and CDR2 sequences are SGDLS and YYNGEE. Trimming pared 2 bases from V and 0 bases from J, leaving 9 bases between.

The rearrangement links TRBV6-5 to TRBJ1-5, with D possibly being TRBD1 (6 bases). The CDR3 spans 14 residues. The ends were cut back, 7 bases at V and 4 bases at J, with 14 bases in the middle. Germline V gene sequence: CDR1 MNHEY, CDR2 SVGAGI. This chain's CDR3 is CASTGGRTNQPQHF. The CDR3 bases are TGTGCCAGCACGGGGGGGCGGACTAATCAGCCCCAGCATTTT.

This clone was counted once. The V and J genes are TRBV15 and TRBJ1-5, with D perhaps TRBD1 (5 bases). This CDR3 is 13 amino acids long. Germline CDR1 is LNHNV and CDR2 is YYDKDF (reference sequence). Written as DNA, the CDR3 is TGTGCGCGGGGCACATATAGCAATCAGCCCCAGCATTTT. Protein product: CARGTYSNQPQHF.

A single count supports this clone. The chain combines TRBV15 with TRBJ1-1; the D gene is possibly TRBD1 (6 bases). The CDR3 sequence is 15 residues long. Looked up from germline, CDR1 is LNHNV and CDR2 is YYDKDF (reference sequence). V gave up 0 bases and J gave up 12 bases, with 20 bases separating them. The CDR3 nucleotides read TGTGCCACCAGCAGAGATGTTGCAGGGGTAGGTGGAACTTTCTTT. It translates to CATSRDVAGVGGTFF.

The chain has TRBV19 and TRBJ1-6; 10 bases align to TRBD1. After removal of 9 bases from V and 6 bases from J, the junction contained 17 bases not matched to a gene. Germline assignment: CDR1 LNHDA and CDR2 SQIVND (reference sequence). CDR3 length equals 18 residues. CDR3 bases: TGTGCCAGCAAGGGGGGGACAGGGGTGAGTAACGGTAATTCACCCCTCCACTTT. This gives the protein CASKGGTGVSNGNSPLHF.